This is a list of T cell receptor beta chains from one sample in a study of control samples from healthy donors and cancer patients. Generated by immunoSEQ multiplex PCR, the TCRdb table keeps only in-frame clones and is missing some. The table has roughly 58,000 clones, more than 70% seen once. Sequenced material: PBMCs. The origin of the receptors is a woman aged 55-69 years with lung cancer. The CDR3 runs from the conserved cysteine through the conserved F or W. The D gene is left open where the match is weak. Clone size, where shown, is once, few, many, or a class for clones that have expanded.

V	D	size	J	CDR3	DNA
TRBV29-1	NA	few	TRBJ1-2	CSVVDQGIGYGYTF	TGCAGCGTTGTGGACCAGGGGATTGGATATGGCTACACCTTC
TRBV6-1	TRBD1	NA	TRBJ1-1	CASSEVPGQGTEAFF	TGTGCCAGCAGTGAAGTTCCGGGACAGGGCACTGAAGCTTTCTTT
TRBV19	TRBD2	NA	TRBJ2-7	CASSIVGGAYEQYF	TGTGCCAGTAGTATAGTCGGGGGGGCCTACGAGCAGTACTTC
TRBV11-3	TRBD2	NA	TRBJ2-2	CASSRTGGAGELFF	TGTGCCAGCAGCCGAACGGGGGGAGCCGGGGAGCTGTTTTTT
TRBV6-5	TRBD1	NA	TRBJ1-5	CASSPDRGSNQPQHF	TGTGCCAGCAGCCCCGACAGGGGTAGCAATCAGCCCCAGCATTTT
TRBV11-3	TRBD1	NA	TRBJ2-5	CASSVPPGRQGPKSETQYF	TGTGCCAGCAGCGTGCCCCCGGGCAGACAGGGTCCGAAATCGGAGACCCAGTACTTC
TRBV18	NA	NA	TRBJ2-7	CASSRSGVSYEQYF	TGTGCCAGCTCACGGTCCGGGGTTTCCTACGAGCAGTACTTC
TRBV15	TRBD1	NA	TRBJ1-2	CATSRPDRDYGYTF	TGTGCCACCAGCAGACCGGACAGGGACTATGGCTACACCTTC
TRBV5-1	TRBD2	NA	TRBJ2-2	CASSLDTRTSGRIGELFF	TGCGCCAGCAGCTTGGATACAAGGACTAGCGGGAGAATCGGGGAGCTGTTTTTT
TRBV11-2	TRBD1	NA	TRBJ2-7	CASSLGGTASYF	TGTGCCAGCAGCTTAGGAGGGACAGCATCGTACTTC
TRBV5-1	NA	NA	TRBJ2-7	CASSLLISNEQYF	TGCGCCAGCAGCTTATTGATATCCAACGAGCAGTACTTC
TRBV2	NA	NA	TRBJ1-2	CASSIYRVSDGYGYTF	TGTGCCAGCAGTATTTACAGGGTTTCGGATGGCTATGGCTACACCTTC
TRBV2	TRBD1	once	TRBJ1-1	CASSEARTGTEAFF	TGTGCCAGCAGTGAAGCAAGGACAGGCACTGAAGCTTTCTTT
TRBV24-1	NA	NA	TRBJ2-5	CATSGGPFQETQYF	TGTGCCACCAGTGGTGGCCCCTTCCAAGAGACCCAGTACTTC
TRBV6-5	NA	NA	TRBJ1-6	CASSPIQGGDSPLHF	TGTGCCAGCAGCCCAATACAGGGTGGGGATTCACCCCTCCACTTT
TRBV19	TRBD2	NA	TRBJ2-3	CASSTLRLAGATDTQYF	TGTGCCAGTAGTACCCTCAGACTAGCGGGAGCCACAGATACGCAGTATTTT
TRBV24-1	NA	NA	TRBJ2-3	CATSDSRDLGSTDTQYF	TGTGCCACCAGTGACTCGCGGGACTTAGGGAGCACAGATACGCAGTATTTT
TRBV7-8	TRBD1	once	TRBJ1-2	CASRSLDRERGYTF	TGTGCCAGCAGATCCTTGGACAGGGAGAGAGGCTACACCTTC
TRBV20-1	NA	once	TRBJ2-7	CSASVGYEQYF	TGCAGTGCTTCCGTAGGCTACGAGCAGTACTTC
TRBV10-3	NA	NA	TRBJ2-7	CAISEATYEQYF	TGTGCCATCAGTGAAGCGACCTACGAGCAGTACTTC
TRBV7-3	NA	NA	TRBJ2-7	CASSLTPSSYEQYF	TGTGCCAGCAGCTTAACTCCAAGCTCCTACGAGCAGTACTTC
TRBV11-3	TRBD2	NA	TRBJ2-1	CASSSSGLAGGFNEQFF	TGTGCCAGCAGCTCGAGTGGGCTTGCGGGAGGTTTCAATGAGCAGTTCTTC
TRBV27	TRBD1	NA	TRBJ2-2	CASRATGGGGGELFF	TGTGCCAGCAGGGCGACAGGGGGCGGGGGCGGGGAGCTGTTTTTT
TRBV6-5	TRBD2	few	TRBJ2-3	CASRRTSGATDTQYF	TGTGCCAGCAGAAGGACTAGCGGGGCCACAGATACGCAGTATTTT
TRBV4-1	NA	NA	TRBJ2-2	CASSQGVAGTGELFF	TGCGCCAGCAGCCAGGGGGTGGCGGGCACCGGGGAGCTGTTTTTT
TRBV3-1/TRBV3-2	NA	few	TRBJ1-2	CASSQDMVHGYTF	TGTGCCAGCAGCCAAGATATGGTGCATGGCTACACCTTC
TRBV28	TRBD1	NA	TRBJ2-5	CASKFPDRYGTQYF	TGTGCCAGCAAATTCCCGGACAGGTACGGGACCCAGTACTTC
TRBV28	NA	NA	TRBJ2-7	CASTTTGYEQYF	TGTGCCAGCACCACGACAGGCTACGAGCAGTACTTC
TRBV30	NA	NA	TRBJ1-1	CAWSVDVNTEAFF	TGTGCCTGGAGTGTAGACGTGAACACTGAAGCTTTCTTT